This record covers a single TCR beta chain. Its antigen is still unknown. TCRdb keeps only in-frame clones here, not all; method: immunoSEQ multiplex PCR. Here the sample spans about 65,000 clones, about 87% being singletons. These data are taken from a study of lymphopenia after photon versus proton radiotherapy. Findings of the study overall: Under photons, naive T cells and diversity fell while effector/memory populations rose.

The source material was peripheral blood, sampled from a patient treated with proton-based radiotherapy. This TCR was recovered from an elderly man with esophageal cancer.

This CDR3 is CASSPRGDTEAFF. The CDR3 nucleotides are TGTGCCAGCAGCCCCAGGGGAGACACTGAAGCTTTCTTT. V and J are TRBV6-1 and TRBJ1-1, with D perhaps matching TRBD1 (6 bases). The V gene's germline CDR1 is MNHNS and CDR2 SASEGT. This CDR3 has 13 residues. Trimming cost V 6 bases and J 3 bases, with 11 bases left between them.